This entry lists 20 T cell receptor beta chains sequenced from one sample in a study of blood T cells in healthy people across ages. A second PCR, run for about 6 to 11 cycles, used a sample-barcoded 5' primer plus a J-beta primer mix. TCRdb ran MiXCR on the 5' RACE reads and lists one entry per CDR3 protein. The sample gives some 1,500,000 distinct CDR3 sequences, 40% to 45% of which show up once; roughly 3.7% is in the top ten. Sequencing input: blood. These receptor sequences come from a woman aged 18-30 years in good health.

The chain carries TRBV6-1 and TRBJ2-7; tentatively, D is TRBD2 (6 bases). CDR3 length equals 15 residues. V lost 7 bases and J lost 4, with 20 bases in between. CDR1 and CDR2 from the germline V gene are MNHNS and SASEGT. CDR3 loop: CASIGGLEGDYEQYF. In nucleotides, the CDR3 is TGTGCCAGCATCGGAGGTTTGGAGGGCGATTACGAGCAGTACTTC.

This clonotype was recorded at least ten times. Sequence at one end of the junction differs from germline and may be a read error. V and J are TRBV7-2 and TRBJ2-7, with D perhaps TRBD1 (6 bases). Germline V gene data show CDR1 as SGHTA and CDR2 as FQGNSA. The CDR3 loop spans 14 amino acids. CDR3 region: CASSLGASSYEQYF. CDR3 nucleotides: TGCGCCAGCAGCTTGGGGGCCAGCTCCTACGAGCAGTACTTC. Full variable domain (outside the CDR3, taken from reference TRBV7-2 and TRBJ2-7): GAGVSQSPSNKVTEKGKDVELRCDPISGHTALYWYRQSLGQGLEFLIYFQGNSAPDKSGLPSDRFSAERTGGSVSTLTIQRTQQEDSAVYLCASSLGASSYEQYFGPGTRLTVT.

V and J are TRBV19 and TRBJ2-1; D might be TRBD2 (6 bases). This CDR3 spans 15 amino acids. With 6 bases removed from V and 0 bases from J, the gap between germline ends came to 12 bases. Germline loops: CDR1 LNHDA, CDR2 SQIVND (reference sequence). CDR3 region: CASRGVGGSYNEQFF. CDR3 nucleotides: TGTGCCAGTAGGGGGGTCGGGGGCTCCTACAATGAGCAGTTCTTC. Full variable domain (outside the CDR3, taken from reference TRBV19 and TRBJ2-1): DGGITQSPKYLFRKEGQNVTLSCEQNLNHDAMYWYRQDPGQGLRLIYYSQIVNDFQKGDIAEGYSVSREKKESFPLTVTSAQKNPTAFYLCASRGVGGSYNEQFFGPGTRLTVL.

This chain connects TRBV6-2 or TRBV6-3 to TRBJ2-1, with TRBD2 identical over 12 bases. The DNA matches TRBJ2-7 better at its end, which makes the J call doubtful. The CDR3 extends over 16 amino acids. CDR1 MNHEY and CDR2 SVGEGT come from the germline V gene. The CDR3 loop is CASRRTSGGLYNEQYF. The CDR3 DNA reads as TGTGCCAGCAGACGCACTAGCGGGGGGCTTTACAATGAGCAGTACTTC.

This clonotype has a handful of counts. The chain joins TRBV3-1 to TRBJ2-5, with 12 positions matching TRBD2. The CDR3 spans 14 residues. Per the germline V gene, CDR1 is LGHDT and CDR2 is YNNKEL (reference sequence). The V gene end was trimmed by 4 bases and the J gene end by 11 bases; junction bases not matched to a gene: 8. DNA of the CDR3: TGTGCCAGCAGCCCCAGACTAGCGGGAGAAGAGCAGTACTTC. It yields the protein CASSPRLAGEEQYF.

V is TRBV6-2 or TRBV6-3 and J is TRBJ2-1; D is undetermined. V dropped 5 bases and J dropped 6 bases, with 11 bases sitting between them. The CDR3 loop spans 13 amino acids. Germline V CDR1 and CDR2: MNHEY, SVGEGT. The CDR3 is CASSALPGNEQFF. The CDR3 DNA follows: TGTGCCAGCAGTGCCCTTCCAGGCAATGAGCAGTTCTTC.

This chain connects TRBV12-3 or TRBV12-4 to TRBJ1-5, with D uncertain. The CDR3 contains 15 residues. Between the trimmed V and J ends, which lost 1 base and 6 bases, there was a span of 13 bases. The CDR3 protein is CASSLGRTRGQPQHF. For the CDR3, the DNA is TGTGCCAGCAGTTTAGGGCGGACCCGGGGTCAGCCCCAGCATTTT.

This clonotype was recorded only once. V is TRBV14 and J is TRBJ1-2, with D possibly matching TRBD1 (5 bases). The CDR3 is 17 residues long. Germline values: CDR1 SGHDN, CDR2 FVKESK. Trimming removed 4 bases at V and 4 bases at J, with 22 bases between. The CDR3 nucleotides are TGTGCCAGCAGCCCTCTTCAGACAGTCCTTACCACCTATGGCTACACCTTC. Encoded protein: CASSPLQTVLTTYGYTF.

The chain is built from TRBV30 and TRBJ2-5; weak D call: TRBD2 (6 bases). The DNA end favors TRBJ2-7, so the J call may be wrong. Germline loops: CDR1 GTSNPN, CDR2 SVGIG (reference sequence). The CDR3 contains 12 residues. Here the CDR3 DNA reads TGTGCCTGGAACGGGGACTTCTACGAGCAGTACTTC. This encodes CAWNGDFYEQYF.

This clonotype was found once. The junction shows a germline mismatch at one end, possibly a read error. The rearrangement links TRBV7-9 to TRBJ2-3; a weak D match, TRBD1 (5 bases). The length of the CDR3 is 16 residues. Germline V gene data show CDR1 as SEHNR and CDR2 as FQNEAQ (reference sequence). This CDR3 is CASSFTGHISTDTQYF. CDR3 DNA: TGTGCCAGCAGCTTTACCGGACATATTAGCACAGATACACAGTATTTT.

In this sample, this clonotype turned up a few times. This chain uses TRBV27 with TRBJ2-1; 7 nucleotides agree with TRBD2. The CDR3 has 15 amino acids. The ends lost 2 bases at V and 6 bases at J; junction bases unmatched: 7. From germline, CDR1 is MNHEY and CDR2 SMNVEV (reference sequence). The chain's CDR3 is CASSLVREYSNEQFF. The CDR3 bases are TGTGCCAGCAGTTTAGTGCGGGAGTATAGCAATGAGCAGTTCTTC.

As concerns this clonotype: One base away lies a much larger clone, so this may be a sequencing read error. The V gene is TRBV6-4, the J gene TRBJ2-3, with D possibly being TRBD2 (7 bases). CDR3 length equals 15 residues. CDR1 and CDR2 from the germline V gene are MRHNA and SNTAGT. The CDR3 is CASSVRAGDTVTQYF. DNA for the CDR3: TGTGCCAGCAGTGTCCGGGCGGGGGACACAGTTACGCAGTATTTT.

This clonotype has just one count. This chain uses TRBV7-9 with TRBJ1-2; D uncertain. The CDR3 is made up of 17 amino acids. CDR1 SEHNR and CDR2 FQNEAQ come from the germline V gene (reference sequence). Trimming took 4 bases from V and 8 from J, leaving 26 bases between them. The CDR3 protein is CASSSRGGRQTSWGYTF. CDR3 bases: TGTGCCAGCAGCTCCCGCGGCGGCAGACAAACCTCATGGGGCTACACCTTC.

This clonotype was counted a few times. The J gene is TRBJ2-5, the V gene TRBV20-1, with D unresolved. This CDR3 is built from 13 residues. In germline, CDR1 is DFQATT, CDR2 SNEGSKA (reference sequence). Deletions cut 0 bases from V and 5 bases from J, with 10 bases between. The CDR3 reads CSAREGSWETQYF. CDR3 nucleotides: TGCAGTGCTAGAGAAGGGTCTTGGGAGACCCAGTACTTC.

The V gene is TRBV7-2, the J gene TRBJ2-1; D tentatively fits TRBD1 or TRBD2 (5 bases each). In germline, CDR1 is SGHTA, CDR2 FQGNSA. CDR3 length: 15 residues. Trimming removed 5 bases from V and 3 bases from J, with 14 bases in between. CDR3 sequence: CASSLTGTDYNEQFF. Here the CDR3 DNA reads TGTGCCAGCAGCCTTACCGGGACGGACTACAATGAGCAGTTCTTC.

The V gene is TRBV27, the J gene TRBJ1-6; possibly TRBD1 for D (5 bases). The CDR3 totals 15 residues. Per the germline V gene, CDR1 is MNHEY and CDR2 is SMNVEV (reference sequence). V lost 0 bases and J lost 7, with 10 bases in between. The CDR3 loop reads CASSLSPGVNSPLHF. CDR3 nucleotide sequence: TGTGCCAGCAGTTTATCCCCGGGGGTCAATTCACCCCTCCACTTT.

The chain is built from TRBV11-2 and TRBJ2-1, with 8 nucleotides matching TRBD2. The CDR3 is 14 residues long. Trimming cost V 4 bases and J 9 bases; bases outside gene matches: 8. CDR1 is SGHAT and CDR2 is FQNNGV in the germline V gene. The CDR3 coding sequence is TGTGCCAGCAGCTCAGGACTAGCAAACGGTGAGCAGTTCTTC. It encodes CASSSGLANGEQFF.

The rearrangement joins TRBV2 to TRBJ1-6; a possible D gene is TRBD1 (6 bases). The CDR3 contains 15 residues. The germline V gene encodes CDR1 SNHLY and CDR2 FYNNEI. V was cut by 2 bases and J by 9 bases, with 14 bases left in between. The CDR3 nucleotides read TGTGCCAGCAGTGAAATGGGGGCAGGGAGTTCACCCCTCCACTTT. Amino acids: CASSEMGAGSSPLHF.

The chain joins TRBV9 to TRBJ2-1, with TRBD2 matching over 11 bases. The trim removed 2 bases at V and 7 bases at J, leaving 5 bases unmatched. Germline loops: CDR1 SGDLS, CDR2 YYNGEE. CDR3 length: 15 amino acids. The CDR3 nucleotides read TGTGCCAGCAGCGTCCTAGCGGGGGGCGGAAATGAGCAGTTCTTC. Amino acid sequence: CASSVLAGGGNEQFF.

Comments on this clonotype: Likely a read error: the CDR3 ends without its conserved phenylalanine or tryptophan. The limits of the CDR3 on the DNA are not certain, so only TCRdb's listed CDR3 is given. The chain combines TRBV20-1 with TRBJ2-5; the table's D gene call, TRBD1, was not cross checked with the DNA. Looked up from germline, CDR1 is DFQATT and CDR2 is SNEGSKA (reference sequence). The CDR3 has 14 residues if both end residues are counted. This chain's CDR3 is CSATVQQDGYTFGS.